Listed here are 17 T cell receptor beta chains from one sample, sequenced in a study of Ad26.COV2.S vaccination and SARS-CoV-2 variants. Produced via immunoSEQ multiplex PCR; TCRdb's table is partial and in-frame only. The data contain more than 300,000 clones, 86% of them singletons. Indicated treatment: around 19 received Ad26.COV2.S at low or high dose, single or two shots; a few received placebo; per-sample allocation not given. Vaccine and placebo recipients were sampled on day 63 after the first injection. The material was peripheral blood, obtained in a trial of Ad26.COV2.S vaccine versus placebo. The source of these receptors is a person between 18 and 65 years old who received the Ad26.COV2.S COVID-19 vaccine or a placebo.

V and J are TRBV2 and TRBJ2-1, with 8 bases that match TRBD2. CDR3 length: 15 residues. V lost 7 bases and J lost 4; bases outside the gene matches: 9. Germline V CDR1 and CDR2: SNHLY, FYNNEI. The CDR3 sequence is CASTQGLALYNEQFF. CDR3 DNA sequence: TGTGCCAGCACCCAAGGACTAGCATTATACAATGAGCAGTTCTTC.

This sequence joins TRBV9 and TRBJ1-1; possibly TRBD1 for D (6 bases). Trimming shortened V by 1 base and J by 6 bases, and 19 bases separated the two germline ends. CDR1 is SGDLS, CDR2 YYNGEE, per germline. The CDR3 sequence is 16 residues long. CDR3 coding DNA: TGTGCCAGCAGCGTATCTCCTTTCGACAGGTCTTCTGAAGCTTTCTTT. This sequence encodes CASSVSPFDRSSEAFF.

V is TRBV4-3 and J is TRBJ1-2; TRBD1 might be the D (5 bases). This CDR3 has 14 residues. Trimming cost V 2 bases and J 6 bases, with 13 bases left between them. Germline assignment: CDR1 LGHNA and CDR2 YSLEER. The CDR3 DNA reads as TGCGCCAGCAGCCAACTTCAGGGTAGCAATGGCTACACCTTC. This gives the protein CASSQLQGSNGYTF.

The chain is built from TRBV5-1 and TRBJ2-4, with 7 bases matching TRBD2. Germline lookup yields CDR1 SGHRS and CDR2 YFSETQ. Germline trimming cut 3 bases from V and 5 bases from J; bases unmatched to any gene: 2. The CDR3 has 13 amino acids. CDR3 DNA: TGCGCCAGCAGCTGGGGGAGGGAAAACATTCAGTACTTC. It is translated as CASSWGRENIQYF.

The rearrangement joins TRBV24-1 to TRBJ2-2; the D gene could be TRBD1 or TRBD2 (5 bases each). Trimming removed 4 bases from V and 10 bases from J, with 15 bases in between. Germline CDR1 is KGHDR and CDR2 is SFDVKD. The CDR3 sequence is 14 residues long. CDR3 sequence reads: CATSDPRGETELFF. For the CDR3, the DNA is TGTGCCACCAGTGACCCCCGAGGGGAGACGGAGCTGTTTTTT.

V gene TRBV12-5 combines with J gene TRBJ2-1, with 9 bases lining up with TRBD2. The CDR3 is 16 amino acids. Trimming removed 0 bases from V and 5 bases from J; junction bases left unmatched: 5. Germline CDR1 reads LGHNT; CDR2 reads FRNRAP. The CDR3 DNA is TGTGCTAGTGGTTTGGTACTTGGGACTAGCAACAATGAGCAGTTCTTC. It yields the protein CASGLVLGTSNNEQFF.

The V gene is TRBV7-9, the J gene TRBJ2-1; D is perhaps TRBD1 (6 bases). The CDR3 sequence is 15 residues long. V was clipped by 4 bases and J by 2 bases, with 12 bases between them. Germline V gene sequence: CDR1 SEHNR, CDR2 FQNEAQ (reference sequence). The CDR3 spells CASSSGQKTYNEQFF. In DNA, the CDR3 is TGTGCCAGCAGCTCAGGACAGAAAACCTACAATGAGCAGTTCTTC.

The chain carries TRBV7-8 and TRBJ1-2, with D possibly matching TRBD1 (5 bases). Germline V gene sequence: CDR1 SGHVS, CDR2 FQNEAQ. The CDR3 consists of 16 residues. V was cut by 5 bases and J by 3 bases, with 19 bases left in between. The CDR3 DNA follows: TGTGCCAGCAGCCCCGTGGGGCGAGGGCTGGACTATGGCTACACCTTC. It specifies CASSPVGRGLDYGYTF.

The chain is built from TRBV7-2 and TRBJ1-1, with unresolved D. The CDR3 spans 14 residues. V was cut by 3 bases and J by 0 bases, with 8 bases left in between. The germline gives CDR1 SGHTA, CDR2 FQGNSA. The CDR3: CASSFFGMNTEAFF. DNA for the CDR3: TGTGCCAGCAGCTTTTTCGGCATGAACACTGAAGCTTTCTTT. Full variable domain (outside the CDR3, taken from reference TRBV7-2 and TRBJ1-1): GAGVSQSPSNKVTEKGKDVELRCDPISGHTALYWYRQSLGQGLEFLIYFQGNSAPDKSGLPSDRFSAERTGGSVSTLTIQRTQQEDSAVYLCASSFFGMNTEAFFGQGTRLTVV.

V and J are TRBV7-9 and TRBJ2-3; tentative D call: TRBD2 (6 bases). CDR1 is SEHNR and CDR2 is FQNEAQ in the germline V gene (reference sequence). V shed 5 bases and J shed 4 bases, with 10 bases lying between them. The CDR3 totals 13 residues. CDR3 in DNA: TGTGCCAGCAGCCAGGGCGGGGCAGATACGCAGTATTTT. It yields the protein CASSQGGADTQYF.

CDR3 amino acids: CASSVGLTPSTDTQYF. CDR3 nucleotides: TGCGCCAGCAGCGTCGGACTCACTCCTAGCACAGATACGCAGTATTTT. The rearrangement joins TRBV5-1 to TRBJ2-3; tentatively, D is TRBD2 (5 bases). This CDR3 is built from 16 residues. V dropped 4 bases and J dropped 0 bases, with 15 bases sitting between them. The V gene's germline CDR1 is SGHRS and CDR2 YFSETQ.

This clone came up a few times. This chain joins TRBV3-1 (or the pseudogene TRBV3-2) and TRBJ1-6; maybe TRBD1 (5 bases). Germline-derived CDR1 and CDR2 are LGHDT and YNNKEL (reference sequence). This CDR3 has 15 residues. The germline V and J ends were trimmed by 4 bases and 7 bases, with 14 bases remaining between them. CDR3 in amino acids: CASSRFGQGNSPLHF. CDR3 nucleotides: TGTGCCAGCAGCCGATTCGGCCAGGGAAATTCACCCCTCCACTTT.

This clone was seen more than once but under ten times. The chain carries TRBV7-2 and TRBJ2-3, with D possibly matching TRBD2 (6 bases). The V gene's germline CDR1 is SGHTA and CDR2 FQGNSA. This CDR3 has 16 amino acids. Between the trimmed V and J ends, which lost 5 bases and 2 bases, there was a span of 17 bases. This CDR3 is CASSVRGSPHTDTQYF. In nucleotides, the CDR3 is TGTGCCAGCAGCGTCCGGGGGTCCCCGCACACAGATACGCAGTATTTT.

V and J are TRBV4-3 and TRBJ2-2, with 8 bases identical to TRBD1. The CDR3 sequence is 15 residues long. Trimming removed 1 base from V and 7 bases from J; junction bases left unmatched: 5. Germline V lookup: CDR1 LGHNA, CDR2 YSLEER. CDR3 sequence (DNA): TGCGCCAGCAGCCAAGCGGACAGGGATCACGGGGAGCTGTTTTTT. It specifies CASSQADRDHGELFF.

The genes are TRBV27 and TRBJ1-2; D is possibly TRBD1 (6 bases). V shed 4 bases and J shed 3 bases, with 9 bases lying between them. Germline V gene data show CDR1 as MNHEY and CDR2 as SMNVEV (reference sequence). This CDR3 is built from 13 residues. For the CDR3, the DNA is TGTGCCAGCAGTTCGGACAGATACTATGGCTACACCTTC. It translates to CASSSDRYYGYTF.

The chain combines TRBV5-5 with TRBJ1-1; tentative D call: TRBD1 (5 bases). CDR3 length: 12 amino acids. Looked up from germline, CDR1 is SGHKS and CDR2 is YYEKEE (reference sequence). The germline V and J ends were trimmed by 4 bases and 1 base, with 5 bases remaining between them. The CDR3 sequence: CASSGQNTEAFF. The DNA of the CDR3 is TGTGCCAGCAGCGGACAGAACACTGAAGCTTTCTTT.

The CDR3 DNA is TGTGCCAGCAGCTCGAGGGGGGTGGTTGGCTACACCTTC. Its protein product is CASSSRGVVGYTF. V gene TRBV9 combines with J gene TRBJ1-2; possible D gene TRBD1, 6 bases. Germline V gene sequence: CDR1 SGDLS, CDR2 YYNGEE. Trimming took 4 bases from V and 7 from J, leaving 14 bases between them. CDR3 size: 13 residues. The full variable domain, in which reference TRBV9 and TRBJ1-2 provide the parts outside the CDR3, is DSGVTQTPKHLITATGQRVTLRCSPRSGDLSVYWYQQSLDQGLQFLIQYYNGEERAKGNILERFSAQQFPDLHSELNLSSLELGDSALYFCASSSRGVVGYTFGSGTRLTVV.